Following are 28 T cell receptor beta chains from one sample sequenced in a study of blood T cell repertoires in COVID-19. Clones were sequenced by immunoSEQ multiplex PCR, and TCRdb holds only the in-frame ones, with some missing. There are roughly 150,000 clones in the sample; roughly four fifths occur only once, and roughly 2% lies in the top ten. Sequencing was done on a sample of peripheral blood. The origin of the receptors is a woman aged 80 or over with acute or convalescent COVID-19.

The CDR3 reads CASSIETSGTGELFF. In DNA, the CDR3 is TGTGCCAGTAGTATTGAGACTAGCGGGACCGGGGAGCTGTTTTTT. The V call is TRBV19, the J call TRBJ2-2; TRBD2 matches at 10 bases. Unmatched junction bases numbered 3, after V lost 3 bases and J lost 5 bases. The CDR3 runs 15 residues. Germline CDR1 LNHDA, CDR2 SQIVND (reference sequence).

The chain is built from TRBV6-2 or TRBV6-3 and TRBJ2-6; TRBD1 matches 7 bases. The CDR3 spans 15 residues. The trim removed 6 bases at V and 4 bases at J, leaving 6 bases unmatched. Germline V gene data show CDR1 as MNHEY and CDR2 as SVGEGT. The CDR3 coding sequence is TGTGCCAGCAGCGAACGACAGGGAGGGGCCAACGTCCTGACTTTC. Its protein is CASSERQGGANVLTF.

The CDR3 reads CASSGLGGHRGPSLSSGNTIYF. CDR3 DNA: TGTGCCAGCAGCGGTTTGGGGGGGCACCGGGGCCCCTCACTCTCCTCTGGAAACACCATATATTTT. V is TRBV21-1 and J is TRBJ1-3. TRBV21-1 is tagged as a pseudogene. This CDR3 has 22 amino acids.

This clone was counted a few times. The chain is built from TRBV6-5 and TRBJ2-1; unclear D gene. The CDR3 contains 11 residues. The germline V gene has CDR1 MNHEY and CDR2 SVGAGI. The V and J ends lost 4 bases and 7 bases respectively, with 5 bases between them. CDR3 amino acids: CASSSLNEQFF. The CDR3, as DNA: TGTGCCAGCAGTTCTCTGAATGAGCAGTTCTTC.

The chain combines TRBV9 with TRBJ1-1; possible D gene TRBD1, 6 bases. Trimming shortened V by 0 bases and J by 8 bases, and 11 bases separated the two germline ends. This CDR3 comprises 13 residues. CDR1 and CDR2 (germline): SGDLS, YYNGEE. Here the CDR3 DNA reads TGTGCCAGCAGCGTAGCTACAGGGACCGAAGCTTTCTTT. Its translation: CASSVATGTEAFF.

The gene calls are TRBV5-4 and TRBJ2-3; tentative D call: TRBD2 (6 bases). Trimming cost V 2 bases and J 2 bases, with 9 bases left between them. The V gene's germline CDR1 is SGHNT and CDR2 YYREEE (reference sequence). This CDR3 comprises 14 residues. Here the CDR3 DNA reads TGTGCCAGCAGCTTCGCGGGGATCACAGATACGCAGTATTTT. Its protein product is CASSFAGITDTQYF.

The chain is built from TRBV2 and TRBJ2-1; 10 positions agree with TRBD1. Germline CDR1 SNHLY, CDR2 FYNNEI. This CDR3 has 16 residues. The junction had 10 bases not matched to a gene; V was cut back by 3 bases and J by 8 bases. CDR3 in amino acids: CASSDRGTGDSDEQFF. CDR3 DNA: TGTGCCAGCAGTGATAGGGGGACAGGGGACAGCGATGAGCAGTTCTTC.

This rearrangement joins TRBV4-3 to TRBJ2-1; 7 nucleotides agree with TRBD2. The J segment lost 6 bases and the V segment lost 4 bases, leaving 12 bases of the junction unmatched. The length of the CDR3 is 16 residues. Germline V lookup: CDR1 LGHNA, CDR2 YSLEER. As DNA, the CDR3 is TGCGCCAGCAGCCGCTTGCTTTGGCGGGAGATCAATGAGCAGTTCTTC. Protein sequence: CASSRLLWREINEQFF.

The chain recombines TRBV27 with TRBJ2-3; a weak D match, TRBD2 (7 bases). In germline, CDR1 is MNHEY, CDR2 SMNVEV (reference sequence). V was shortened by 5 bases and J by 6 bases, with 12 bases between the two germline ends. The CDR3 has 13 amino acids. The chain's CDR3 is CASSGGAGDTQYF. CDR3 in DNA: TGTGCCAGCAGTGGGGGGGCGGGCGATACGCAGTATTTT.

The genes are TRBV7-9 and TRBJ1-5; a weak D match, TRBD1 (5 bases). This CDR3 contains 15 residues. The germline CDR1 and CDR2 sequences are SEHNR and FQNEAQ (reference sequence). V lost 1 base, J lost 1 base, and 8 bases lay in between. CDR3 residues: CASSLDTGSNQPQHF. CDR3 in DNA: TGTGCCAGCAGCTTAGATACAGGAAGCAATCAGCCCCAGCATTTT.

V and J are TRBV7-3 and TRBJ2-1, with TRBD2 matching 8 bases. Germline V gene lookup returns CDR1 SGHTA and CDR2 FQGTGA. Trimming cost V 2 bases and J 2 bases; bases outside gene matches: 2. The CDR3 runs 15 residues. This CDR3 reads CASSLSGGAYNEQFF. Here the CDR3 DNA reads TGTGCCAGCAGCTTATCCGGGGGGGCCTACAATGAGCAGTTCTTC.

This clone has a single count. The chain uses TRBV6-5 and TRBJ1-5, with TRBD1 matching 9 bases. The CDR3 is made up of 13 amino acids. Germline V gives CDR1 MNHEY, CDR2 SVGAGI. The V gene end was trimmed by 10 bases and the J gene end by 5 bases; junction bases not matched to a gene: 6. CDR3 coding DNA: TGTGCCACGGGACAGGGCCGTCATCAGCCCCAGCATTTT. It specifies CATGQGRHQPQHF.

The rearrangement uses TRBV30 and TRBJ1-3, with D tentatively TRBD1 (5 bases). The CDR3 is made up of 16 amino acids. V shed 2 bases and J shed 4 bases, with 18 bases lying between them. Germline loops: CDR1 GTSNPN, CDR2 SVGIG (reference sequence). This CDR3 is CAWSSRAQVVGNTIYF. In DNA, the CDR3 is TGTGCCTGGAGTTCCAGGGCCCAAGTCGTCGGAAACACCATATATTTT.

A few counts support this clone. The chain recombines TRBV7-3 with TRBJ2-2; weak D call: TRBD1 (5 bases). The CDR3 extends over 13 amino acids. The germline gives CDR1 SGHTA, CDR2 FQGTGA. The V end was cut by 2 bases, the J end by 5 bases, with 6 bases between. CDR3 DNA sequence: TGTGCCAGCAGCTTACAGGGAACCGGGGAGCTGTTTTTT. This gives the protein CASSLQGTGELFF.

This chain connects TRBV4-3 to TRBJ1-1; tentatively, D is TRBD1 (5 bases). Germline lookup yields CDR1 LGHNA and CDR2 YSLEER. The CDR3 length is 16 residues. V dropped 0 bases and J dropped 6 bases, with 17 bases sitting between them. Written as DNA, the CDR3 is TGCGCCAGCAGCCAAGATTCGGTAGGGGCGGGAGCTGAAGCTTTCTTT. This sequence encodes CASSQDSVGAGAEAFF.

This clone has more than one count but fewer than ten. The same CDR3 is also encoded by other DNA sequences in this sample. This chain uses TRBV3-1 (or the pseudogene TRBV3-2) with TRBJ1-3, with D maybe TRBD1 (6 bases). Germline assignment: CDR1 LGHDT and CDR2 YNNKEL (reference sequence). CDR3 length equals 14 residues. V was trimmed by 4 bases and J by 4 bases, leaving 11 bases between them. As DNA, the CDR3 is TGTGCCAGCAGCCGCACAGGGCCGGGAAACACCATATATTTT. Protein product: CASSRTGPGNTIYF.

As for this clone: Other nucleotide sequences in the sample specify the same CDR3. The rearrangement joins TRBV5-4 to TRBJ1-6, with D possibly matching TRBD1 (5 bases). V lost 4 bases and J lost 0, with 14 bases in between. Germline V gene data show CDR1 as SGHNT and CDR2 as YYREEE (reference sequence). The CDR3 loop spans 17 amino acids. The CDR3 spells CASSLGGGSSYNSPLHF. DNA for the CDR3: TGTGCCAGCAGCCTGGGGGGGGGAAGCTCCTATAATTCACCCCTCCACTTT. The full variable domain, its missing parts supplied by reference TRBV5-4 and TRBJ1-6, is ETGVTQSPTHLIKTRGQQVTLRCSSQSGHNTVSWYQQALGQGPQFIFQYYREEENGRGNFPPRFSGLQFPNYSSELNVNALELDDSALYLCASSLGGGSSYNSPLHFGNGTRLTVT.

The chain has TRBV6-2 or TRBV6-3 and TRBJ1-2; 8 positions match TRBD1. CDR3 length: 17 amino acids. The J segment lost 13 bases and the V segment lost 0 bases, leaving 19 bases of the junction unmatched. Germline V CDR1 and CDR2: MNHEY, SVGEGT. DNA of the CDR3: TGTGCCAGCAGTTACTCGACAGGGGTACATAGGGGAGGCACTTCCACCTTC. Protein: CASSYSTGVHRGGTSTF.

The rearrangement joins TRBV18 to TRBJ2-7; TRBD1 aligns across 10 bases. CDR3 length: 14 amino acids. Trimming at V came to 6 bases and at J to 2 bases, leaving 4 bases not matched to a gene. CDR1 and CDR2 from the germline V gene are KGHSH and LQKENI. CDR3 loop: CASSKGQGTYEQYF. As DNA, the CDR3 is TGTGCCAGCTCTAAGGGACAGGGGACCTACGAGCAGTACTTC.

This clone was detected a few times. The chain combines TRBV29-1 with TRBJ1-1; D gene uncertain. The CDR3 extends over 13 amino acids. V was pared by 3 bases and J by 9 bases, with 17 bases between. The V gene's germline CDR1 is SQVTM and CDR2 ANQGSEA. CDR3: CSVESPRWSQAFF. The CDR3 nucleotides read TGCAGCGTTGAGTCCCCCCGGTGGAGTCAAGCTTTCTTT.

This clone was detected only once. The V gene is TRBV11-3, the J gene TRBJ2-3; weak D call: TRBD2 (5 bases). Germline-derived CDR1 and CDR2 are SGHNT and YENEEA. This CDR3 contains 15 residues. Trimming stripped 5 bases from V and 1 base from J, with 13 bases between. CDR3 region: CASSPGGSGTDTQYF. The CDR3 DNA reads TGTGCCAGCAGCCCCGGAGGATCCGGCACAGATACGCAGTATTTT.

As for this clone: Compared with germline, one end of the junction differs, possibly owing to a read error. This chain uses TRBV7-7 with TRBJ2-2, with 11 bases identical to TRBD2. The V gene's germline CDR1 is SSHAT and CDR2 FNYEAQ (reference sequence). This CDR3 has 19 residues. CDR3 amino acids: CASSYSGTSGPPNTGELFF. CDR3 DNA sequence: TGTGCTAGCAGCTACTCCGGGACTAGCGGACCACCGAACACCGGGGAGCTGTTTTTT. The full variable domain, rest sourced from reference TRBV7-7 and TRBJ2-2, is GAGVSQSPRYKVTKRGQDVTLRCDPISSHATLYWYQQALGQGPEFLTYFNYEAQPDKSGLPSDRFSAERPEGSISTLTIQRTEQRDSAMYRCASSYSGTSGPPNTGELFFGEGSRLTVL.

The chain couples TRBV3-1 (or the pseudogene TRBV3-2) to TRBJ2-1; weak D call: TRBD1 (6 bases). CDR1 is LGHDT, CDR2 YNNKEL, per germline (reference sequence). The germline V and J ends were trimmed by 8 bases and 3 bases, with 17 bases remaining between them. CDR3 length: 15 residues. DNA for the CDR3: TGTGCCAGCCGACAAGCAGGGGCCCTCTACAATGAGCAGTTCTTC. This sequence encodes CASRQAGALYNEQFF.

This clone has a single count. The chain joins TRBV27 to TRBJ2-7; 9 bases align to TRBD1. Trimming took 5 bases from V and 2 from J; bases not matched to a gene: 7. Germline V gene data show CDR1 as MNHEY and CDR2 as SMNVEV (reference sequence). The CDR3 runs 15 residues. CDR3 sequence reads: CASSLYRQGAYEQYF. CDR3 coding DNA: TGTGCCAGCAGTCTTTATCGACAGGGGGCCTACGAGCAGTACTTC.

This clone has only a few counts. CDR3 sequence (DNA): TGTGCCAGCAGCCGAGCGGGGGATTACTACGAGCAGTACTTC. It yields the protein CASSRAGDYYEQYF. V is TRBV7-9 and J is TRBJ2-7; 8 bases fit TRBD2. Germline V CDR1 and CDR2: SEHNR, FQNEAQ (reference sequence). V was pared by 5 bases and J by 3 bases, with 6 bases of the junction left unmatched. The CDR3 runs to 14 residues.

The chain combines TRBV11-2 with TRBJ2-3; perhaps TRBD2 as D (6 bases). The V end was cut by 4 bases, the J end by 6 bases, with 20 bases between. This CDR3 comprises 16 residues. CDR1 and CDR2 (germline): SGHAT, FQNNGV. CDR3 nucleotides: TGTGCCAGCAGCTCTACTCGACTGGGGGGTGTGGATACGCAGTATTTT. It codes for CASSSTRLGGVDTQYF.

The chain joins TRBV7-2 to TRBJ2-3; 9 positions match TRBD1. Unmatched junction bases numbered 6, after V lost 4 bases and J lost 4 bases. The CDR3 runs to 15 residues. Germline values: CDR1 SGHTA, CDR2 FQGNSA. The CDR3 sequence: CASSYRDRVADTQYF. The CDR3 nucleotides read TGTGCCAGCAGCTACCGGGACAGGGTCGCAGATACGCAGTATTTT.

The CDR3 sequence: CASRLGSNQPQHF. The CDR3 DNA reads TGTGCCAGCAGGCTAGGAAGCAATCAGCCCCAGCATTTT. This rearrangement joins TRBV27 to TRBJ1-5; D is uncertain. With 6 bases removed from V and 1 base from J, the gap between germline ends came to 7 bases. Germline V gene data show CDR1 as MNHEY and CDR2 as SMNVEV (reference sequence). The CDR3 sequence is 13 residues long.